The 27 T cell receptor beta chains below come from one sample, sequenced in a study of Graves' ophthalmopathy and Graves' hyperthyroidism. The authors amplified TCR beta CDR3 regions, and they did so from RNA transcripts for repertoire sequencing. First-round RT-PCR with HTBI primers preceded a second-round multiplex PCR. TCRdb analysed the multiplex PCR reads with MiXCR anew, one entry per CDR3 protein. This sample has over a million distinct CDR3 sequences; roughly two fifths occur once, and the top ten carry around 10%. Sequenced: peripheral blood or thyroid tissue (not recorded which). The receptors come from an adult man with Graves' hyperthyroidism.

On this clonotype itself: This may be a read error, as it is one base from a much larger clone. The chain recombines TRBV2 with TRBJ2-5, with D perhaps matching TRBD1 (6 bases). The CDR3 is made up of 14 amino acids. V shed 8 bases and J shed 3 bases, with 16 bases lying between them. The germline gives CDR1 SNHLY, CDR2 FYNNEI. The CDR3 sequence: CASALAGQKETQYF. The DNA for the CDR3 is TGTGCCAGCGCGCTAGCTGGACAGAAAGAGACCCAGTACTTC.

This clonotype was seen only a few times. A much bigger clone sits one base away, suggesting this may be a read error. In DNA, the CDR3 is TGTGCCACCAGCAGGTCGGACAACTATGGCTACACCTTC. As protein: CATSRSDNYGYTF. This rearrangement joins TRBV15 to TRBJ1-2; D is uncertain. Looked up from germline, CDR1 is LNHNV and CDR2 is YYDKDF (reference sequence). Trimming pared 3 bases from V and 2 bases from J, leaving 7 bases between. The CDR3 length is 13 residues.

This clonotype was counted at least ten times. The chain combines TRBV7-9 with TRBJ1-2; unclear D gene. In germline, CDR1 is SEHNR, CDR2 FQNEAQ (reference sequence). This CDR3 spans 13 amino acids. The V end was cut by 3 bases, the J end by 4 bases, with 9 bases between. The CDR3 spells CASSFKGSYGYTF. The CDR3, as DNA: TGTGCCAGCAGCTTTAAGGGTAGCTATGGCTACACCTTC.

This chain's CDR3 is CSVEDGVGLFF. The CDR3 DNA reads as TGCAGCGTTGAAGATGGGGTAGGCCTGTTCTTC. The J gene is TRBJ2-1, the V gene TRBV29-1; unclear D gene. The germline CDR1 and CDR2 sequences are SQVTM and ANQGSEA. CDR3 length equals 11 residues. V was cut by 0 bases and J by 15 bases, with 12 bases left in between.

In DNA form, the CDR3 reads TGTGCCAGCAGGTCTGGGACAGGGGGCGAGGACTATGGCTACACCTTC. Residues: CASRSGTGGEDYGYTF. The chain links TRBV7-8 to TRBJ1-2, with 12 positions matching TRBD1. With V trimmed by 6 bases and J by 3 bases, 8 bases remained unmatched. Germline V gives CDR1 SGHVS, CDR2 FQNEAQ. There are 16 residues in the CDR3.

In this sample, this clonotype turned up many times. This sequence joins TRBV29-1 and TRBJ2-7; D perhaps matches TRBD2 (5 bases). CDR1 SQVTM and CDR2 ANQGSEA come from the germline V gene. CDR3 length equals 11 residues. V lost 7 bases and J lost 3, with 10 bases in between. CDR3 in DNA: TGCAGCGCGGCCGGGGACTACGAGCAGTACTTC. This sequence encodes CSAAGDYEQYF.

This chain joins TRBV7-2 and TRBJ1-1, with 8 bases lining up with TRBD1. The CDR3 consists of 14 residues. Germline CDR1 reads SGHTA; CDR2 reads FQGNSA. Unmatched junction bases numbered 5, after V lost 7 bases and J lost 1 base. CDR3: CASIVGTGNTEAFF. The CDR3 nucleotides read TGTGCCAGCATTGTGGGGACAGGGAACACTGAAGCTTTCTTT.

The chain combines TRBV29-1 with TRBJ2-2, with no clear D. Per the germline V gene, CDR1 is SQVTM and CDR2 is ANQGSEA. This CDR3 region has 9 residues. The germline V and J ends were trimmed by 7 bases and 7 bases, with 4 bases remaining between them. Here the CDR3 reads CSANGELFF. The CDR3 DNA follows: TGCAGCGCCAACGGGGAGCTGTTTTTT.

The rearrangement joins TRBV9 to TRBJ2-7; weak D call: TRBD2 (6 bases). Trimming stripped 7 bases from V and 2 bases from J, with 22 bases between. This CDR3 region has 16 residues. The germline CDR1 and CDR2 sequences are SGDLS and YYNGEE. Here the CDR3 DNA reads TGTGCCAGCTCAAGCCTTTTAGATAGCGGAACCTACGAGCAGTACTTC. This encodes CASSSLLDSGTYEQYF.

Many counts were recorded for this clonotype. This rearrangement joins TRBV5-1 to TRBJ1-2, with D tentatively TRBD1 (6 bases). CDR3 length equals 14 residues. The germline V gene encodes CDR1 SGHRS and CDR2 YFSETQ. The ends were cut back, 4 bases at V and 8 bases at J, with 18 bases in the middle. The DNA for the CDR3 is TGCGCCAGCAGCCCCGCAGGGGCGCCCCTCGGCTACACCTTC. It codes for CASSPAGAPLGYTF.

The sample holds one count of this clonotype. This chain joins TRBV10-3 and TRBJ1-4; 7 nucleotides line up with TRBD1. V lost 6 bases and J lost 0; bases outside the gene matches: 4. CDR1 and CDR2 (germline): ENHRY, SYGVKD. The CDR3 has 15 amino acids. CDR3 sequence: CAIRPGQSTNEKLFF. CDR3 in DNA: TGTGCCATCAGACCGGGACAGTCAACTAATGAAAAACTGTTTTTT.

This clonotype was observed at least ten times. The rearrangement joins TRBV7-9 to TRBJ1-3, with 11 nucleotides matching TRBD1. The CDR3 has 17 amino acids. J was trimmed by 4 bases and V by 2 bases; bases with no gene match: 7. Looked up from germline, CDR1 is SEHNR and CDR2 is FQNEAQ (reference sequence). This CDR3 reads CASSLRSGQGVGNTIYF. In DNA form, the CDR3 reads TGTGCCAGCAGCTTAAGGTCGGGACAGGGGGTCGGAAACACCATATATTTT.

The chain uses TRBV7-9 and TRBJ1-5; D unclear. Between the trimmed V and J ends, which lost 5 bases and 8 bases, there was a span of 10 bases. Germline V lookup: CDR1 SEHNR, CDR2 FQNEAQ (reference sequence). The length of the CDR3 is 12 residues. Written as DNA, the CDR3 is TGTGCCAGCAGCACGGCCCGGGAGCCCCAGCATTTT. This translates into CASSTAREPQHF.

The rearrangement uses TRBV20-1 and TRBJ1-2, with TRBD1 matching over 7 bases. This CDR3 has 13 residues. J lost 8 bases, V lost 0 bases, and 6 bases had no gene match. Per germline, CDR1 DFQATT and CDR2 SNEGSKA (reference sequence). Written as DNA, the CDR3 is TGCAGTGCTAGAGATGGGACAGTTCGGGGCTACACCTTC. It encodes CSARDGTVRGYTF.

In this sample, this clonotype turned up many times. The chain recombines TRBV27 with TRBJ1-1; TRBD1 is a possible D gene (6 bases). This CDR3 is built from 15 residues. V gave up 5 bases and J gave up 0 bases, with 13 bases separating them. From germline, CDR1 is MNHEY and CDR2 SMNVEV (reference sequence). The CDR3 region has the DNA TGTGCCAGCAGTCCCTCGACAGGTTTGAACACTGAAGCTTTCTTT. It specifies CASSPSTGLNTEAFF.

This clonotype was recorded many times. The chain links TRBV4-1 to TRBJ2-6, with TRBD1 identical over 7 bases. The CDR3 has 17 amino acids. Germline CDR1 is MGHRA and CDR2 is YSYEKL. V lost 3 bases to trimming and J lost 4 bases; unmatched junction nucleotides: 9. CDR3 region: CASSQPTGLGGANVLTF. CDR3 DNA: TGCGCCAGCAGCCAGCCGACAGGGCTCGGCGGGGCCAACGTCCTGACTTTC.

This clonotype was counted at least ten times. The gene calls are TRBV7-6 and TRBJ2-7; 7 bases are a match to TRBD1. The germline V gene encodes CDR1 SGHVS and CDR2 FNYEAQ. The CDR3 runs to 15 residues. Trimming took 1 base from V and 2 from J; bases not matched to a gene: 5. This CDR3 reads CASSLEGQAAYEQYF. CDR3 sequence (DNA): TGTGCCAGCAGCTTAGAAGGACAGGCAGCCTACGAGCAGTACTTC. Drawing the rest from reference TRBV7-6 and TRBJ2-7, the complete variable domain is GAGVSQSPRYKVTKRGQDVALRCDPISGHVSLYWYRQALGQGPEFLTYFNYEAQQDKSGLPNDRFSAERPEGSISTLTIQRTEQRDSAMYRCASSLEGQAAYEQYFGPGTRLTVT.

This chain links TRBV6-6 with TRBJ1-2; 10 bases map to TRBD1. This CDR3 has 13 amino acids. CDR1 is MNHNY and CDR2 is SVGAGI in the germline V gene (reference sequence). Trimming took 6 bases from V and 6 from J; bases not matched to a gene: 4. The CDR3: CASRTGQGNGYTF. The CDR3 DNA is TGTGCCAGCAGAACGGGACAGGGGAATGGCTACACCTTC.

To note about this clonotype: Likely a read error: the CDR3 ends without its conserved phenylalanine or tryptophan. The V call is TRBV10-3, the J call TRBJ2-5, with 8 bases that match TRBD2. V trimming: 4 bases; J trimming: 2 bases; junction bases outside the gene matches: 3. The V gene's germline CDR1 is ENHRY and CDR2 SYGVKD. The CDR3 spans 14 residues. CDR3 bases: TGTGCCATCAGTGTCAGCGGGAGTCAAGAGACCCAGTACTAC. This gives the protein CAISVSGSQETQYY.

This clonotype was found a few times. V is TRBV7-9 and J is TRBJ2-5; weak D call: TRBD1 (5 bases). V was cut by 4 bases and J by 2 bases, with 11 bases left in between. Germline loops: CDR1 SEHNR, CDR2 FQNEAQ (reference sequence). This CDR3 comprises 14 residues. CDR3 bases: TGTGCCAGCAGCTACCGACAGTCACAAGAGACCCAGTACTTC. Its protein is CASSYRQSQETQYF.

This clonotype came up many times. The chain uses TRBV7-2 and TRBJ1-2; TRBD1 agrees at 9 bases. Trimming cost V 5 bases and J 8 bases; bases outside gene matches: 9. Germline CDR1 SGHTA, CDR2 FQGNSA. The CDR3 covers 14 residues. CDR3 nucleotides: TGTGCCAGCAGCCCCCCGGGACAGGGACAAGGCTACACCTTC. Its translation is CASSPPGQGQGYTF.

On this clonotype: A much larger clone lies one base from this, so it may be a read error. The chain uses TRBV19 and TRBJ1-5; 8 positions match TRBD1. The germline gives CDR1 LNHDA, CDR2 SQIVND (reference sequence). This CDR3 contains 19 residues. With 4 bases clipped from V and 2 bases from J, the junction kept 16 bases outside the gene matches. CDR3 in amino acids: CASSNPDRVDPKGNQPQHF. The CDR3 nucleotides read TGTGCCAGTAGTAACCCGGACAGGGTAGATCCTAAGGGCAATCAGCCCCAGCATTTT.

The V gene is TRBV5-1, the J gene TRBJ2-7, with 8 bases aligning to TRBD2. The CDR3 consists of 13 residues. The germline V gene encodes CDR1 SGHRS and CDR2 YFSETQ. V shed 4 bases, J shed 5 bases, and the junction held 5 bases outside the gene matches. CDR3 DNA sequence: TGCGCCAGCAGCCTCGGGACTAGTAACGAGCAGTACTTC. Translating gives CASSLGTSNEQYF.

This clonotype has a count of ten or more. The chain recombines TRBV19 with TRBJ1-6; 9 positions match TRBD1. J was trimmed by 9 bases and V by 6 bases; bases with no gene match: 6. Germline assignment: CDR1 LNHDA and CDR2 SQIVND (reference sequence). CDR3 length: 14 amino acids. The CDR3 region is CASSDRDRVSPLHF. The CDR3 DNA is TGTGCCAGTAGCGACCGGGACAGGGTTTCACCCCTCCACTTT.

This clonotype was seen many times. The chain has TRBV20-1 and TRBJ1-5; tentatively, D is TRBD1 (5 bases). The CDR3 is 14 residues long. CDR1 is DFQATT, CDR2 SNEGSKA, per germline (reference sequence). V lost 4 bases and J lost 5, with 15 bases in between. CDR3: CSAIPGRDDQPQHF. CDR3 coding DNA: TGCAGTGCTATCCCCGGCAGGGACGATCAGCCCCAGCATTTT.

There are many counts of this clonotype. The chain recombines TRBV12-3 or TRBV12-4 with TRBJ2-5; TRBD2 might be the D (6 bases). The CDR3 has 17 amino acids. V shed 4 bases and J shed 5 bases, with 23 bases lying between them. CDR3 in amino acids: CASSWRVQQSLGETQYF. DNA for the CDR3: TGTGCCAGCAGTTGGAGGGTACAGCAGTCCTTGGGGGAGACCCAGTACTTC.

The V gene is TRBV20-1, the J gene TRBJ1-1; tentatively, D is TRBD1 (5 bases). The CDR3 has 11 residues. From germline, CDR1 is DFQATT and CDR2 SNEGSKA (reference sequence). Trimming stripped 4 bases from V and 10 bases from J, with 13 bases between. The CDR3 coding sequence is TGCAGTGCTACCTCCGGGACGGTAGCTTTCTTT. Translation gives CSATSGTVAFF.